This T cell receptor beta chain was observed in a study of blood T cells in healthy people across ages. This clonotype was recorded many times. At one end, the junction sequence differs from germline, possibly due to a read error. Next came a second PCR, run for about 7 to 12 cycles, which used a sample-barcoded 5' primer along with a J-beta primer mix. Each CDR3 protein is one row after TCRdb ran MiXCR on the 5' RACE reads. The sample records 450,000 to 650,000 distinct CDR3 sequences, approximately 25% being singletons. Germline V gene sequence: CDR1 SGHRS, CDR2 YFSETQ. This CDR3 contains 14 residues. This same sample was also part of a study on T cells of mothers and their children. From that second work: Three mothers and their six children, all healthy Caucasians, donated. Related mother-child pairs showed slightly higher but non-significant overlap than unrelated pairs.

The TCR comes from a boy between 10 and 17 years old in good health. The chain is built from TRBV5-1 and TRBJ2-5; 9 nucleotides match TRBD1. Sequencing input: blood. The CDR3, as DNA: TGTGCCAGCAGCCCGGGACAGGGTCGGGAGACCCAGTACTTC. Its protein product is CASSPGQGRETQYF.